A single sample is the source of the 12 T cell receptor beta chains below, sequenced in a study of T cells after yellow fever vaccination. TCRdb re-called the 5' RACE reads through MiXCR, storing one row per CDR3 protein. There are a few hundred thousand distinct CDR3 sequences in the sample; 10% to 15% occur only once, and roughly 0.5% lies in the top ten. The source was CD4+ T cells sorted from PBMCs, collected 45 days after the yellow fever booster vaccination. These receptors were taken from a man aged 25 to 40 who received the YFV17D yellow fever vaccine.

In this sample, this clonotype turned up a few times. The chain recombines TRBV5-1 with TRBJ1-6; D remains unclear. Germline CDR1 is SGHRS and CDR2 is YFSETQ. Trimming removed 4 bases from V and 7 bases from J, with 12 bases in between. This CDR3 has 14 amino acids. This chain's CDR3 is CASSLGPPNSPLHF. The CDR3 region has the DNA TGCGCCAGCAGCCTAGGACCGCCGAATTCACCCCTCCACTTT.

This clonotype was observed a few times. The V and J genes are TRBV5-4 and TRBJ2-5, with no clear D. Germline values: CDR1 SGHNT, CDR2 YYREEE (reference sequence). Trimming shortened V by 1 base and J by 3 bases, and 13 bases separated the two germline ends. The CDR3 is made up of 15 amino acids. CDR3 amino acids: CASSLYQDGKETQYF. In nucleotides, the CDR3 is TGTGCCAGCAGCTTGTATCAGGACGGAAAAGAGACCCAGTACTTC.

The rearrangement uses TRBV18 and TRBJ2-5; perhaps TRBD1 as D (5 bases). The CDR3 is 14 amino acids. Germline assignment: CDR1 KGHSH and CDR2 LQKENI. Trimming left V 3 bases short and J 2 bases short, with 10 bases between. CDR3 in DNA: TGTGCCAGCTCACCGTCAGGGTTGCAAGAGACCCAGTACTTC. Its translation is CASSPSGLQETQYF.

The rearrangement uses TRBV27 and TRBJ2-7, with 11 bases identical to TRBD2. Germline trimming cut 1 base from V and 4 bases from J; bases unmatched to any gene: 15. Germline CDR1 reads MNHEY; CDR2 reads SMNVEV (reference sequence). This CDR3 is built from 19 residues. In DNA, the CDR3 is TGTGCCAGCAGTTTATTCGGGGGGCGAACGACTAGCGGGATTTACGAGCAGTACTTC. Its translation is CASSLFGGRTTSGIYEQYF.

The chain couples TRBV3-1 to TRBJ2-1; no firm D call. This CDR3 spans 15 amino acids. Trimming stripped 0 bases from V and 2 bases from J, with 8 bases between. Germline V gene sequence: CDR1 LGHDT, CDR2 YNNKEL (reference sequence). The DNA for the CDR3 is TGTGCCAGCAGCCAAGAGTTGGGCGCCTACAATGAGCAGTTCTTC. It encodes CASSQELGAYNEQFF.

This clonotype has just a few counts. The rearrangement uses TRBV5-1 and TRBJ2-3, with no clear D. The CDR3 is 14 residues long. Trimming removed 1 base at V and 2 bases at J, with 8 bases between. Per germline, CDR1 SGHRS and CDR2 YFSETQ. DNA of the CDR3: TGCGCCAGCAGCTTGTTTTCGCCCACAGATACGCAGTATTTT. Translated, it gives CASSLFSPTDTQYF.

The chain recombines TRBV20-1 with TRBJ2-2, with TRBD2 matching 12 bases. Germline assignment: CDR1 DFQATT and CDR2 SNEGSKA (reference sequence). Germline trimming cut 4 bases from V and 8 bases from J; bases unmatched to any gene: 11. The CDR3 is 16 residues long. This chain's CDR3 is CSAKRDTGTSGGELFF. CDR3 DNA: TGCAGTGCTAAAAGAGATACCGGGACTAGCGGGGGGGAGCTGTTTTTT.

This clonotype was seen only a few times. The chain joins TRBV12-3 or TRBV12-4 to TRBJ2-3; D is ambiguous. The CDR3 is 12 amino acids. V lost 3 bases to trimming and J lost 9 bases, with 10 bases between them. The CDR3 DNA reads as TGTGCCAGCAGTTTGCAAGCATGGACGCAGTATTTT. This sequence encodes CASSLQAWTQYF.

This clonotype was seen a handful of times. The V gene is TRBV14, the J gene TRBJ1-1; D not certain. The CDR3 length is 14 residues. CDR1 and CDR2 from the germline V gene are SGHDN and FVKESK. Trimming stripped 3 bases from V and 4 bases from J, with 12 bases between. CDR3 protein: CASSQLGRTTEAFF. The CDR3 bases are TGTGCCAGCAGCCAGCTAGGACGGACCACTGAAGCTTTCTTT. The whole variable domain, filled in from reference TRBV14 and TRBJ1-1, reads EAGVTQFPSHSVIEKGQTVTLRCDPISGHDNLYWYRRVMGKEIKFLLHFVKESKQDESGMPNNRFLAERTGGTYSTLKVQPAELEDSGVYFCASSQLGRTTEAFFGQGTRLTVV.

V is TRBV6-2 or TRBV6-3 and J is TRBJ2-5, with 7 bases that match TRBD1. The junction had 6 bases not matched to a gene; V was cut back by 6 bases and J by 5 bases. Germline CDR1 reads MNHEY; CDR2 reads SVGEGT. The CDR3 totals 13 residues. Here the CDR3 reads CASSTDRDETQYF. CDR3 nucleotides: TGTGCCAGCAGCACCGACAGGGATGAGACCCAGTACTTC.

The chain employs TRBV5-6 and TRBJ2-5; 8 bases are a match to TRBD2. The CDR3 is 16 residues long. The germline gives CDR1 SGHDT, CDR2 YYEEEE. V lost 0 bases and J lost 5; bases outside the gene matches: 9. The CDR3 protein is CASSLVSSGRGETQYF. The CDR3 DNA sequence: TGTGCCAGCAGCTTGGTATCGAGCGGGAGAGGTGAGACCCAGTACTTC.

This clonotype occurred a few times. The CDR3 here is CASSRGGGASTDTQYF. In nucleotides, the CDR3 is TGTGCCAGCAGTCGCGGGGGGGGGGCGAGCACAGATACGCAGTATTTT. V usage is TRBV6-5 and J usage is TRBJ2-3; 9 bases agree with TRBD2. Germline V lookup: CDR1 MNHEY, CDR2 SVGAGI. The CDR3 loop spans 16 amino acids. V was pared by 5 bases and J by 0 bases, with 6 bases of the junction left unmatched.